The next 29 T cell receptor beta chains were all read from a single sample in a study of cytomegalovirus exposure and HLA in healthy donors. Vbeta (60) and Jbeta (13) primers were used in the PCR. This table comes from immunoSEQ multiplex PCR, and its TCRdb copy is limited to in-frame clones, with some not included. The profile shows roughly 250,000 clones, around two thirds of them singletons. Sample: PBMCs. These receptors all stem from a female donor in good health and CMV-seronegative.

The CDR3 here is CAWSPRSGLFTGELFF. In DNA, the CDR3 is TGTGCCTGGAGTCCACGCTCGGGGTTATTCACCGGGGAGCTGTTTTTT. The rearrangement links TRBV30 to TRBJ2-2, with D perhaps matching TRBD2 (5 bases). This CDR3 is 16 amino acids long. V was cut by 2 bases and J by 4 bases, with 17 bases left in between. Germline loops: CDR1 GTSNPN, CDR2 SVGIG (reference sequence).

The chain employs TRBV10-3 and TRBJ2-6; possibly TRBD1 for D (5 bases). CDR1 and CDR2 from the germline V gene are ENHRY and SYGVKD. The CDR3 is made up of 14 amino acids. V was trimmed by 8 bases and J by 2 bases, leaving 10 bases between them. This CDR3 reads CAIGKGPGANVLTF. The CDR3 DNA follows: TGTGCCATCGGAAAGGGGCCTGGGGCCAACGTCCTGACTTTC.

The rearrangement uses TRBV6-1 and TRBJ2-7; 7 bases are a match to TRBD1. The V gene's germline CDR1 is MNHNS and CDR2 SASEGT. The CDR3 is 14 amino acids. V lost 2 bases to trimming and J lost 1 base; unmatched junction nucleotides: 2. CDR3 sequence: CASSERQGSYEQYF. The CDR3 coding sequence is TGTGCCAGCAGTGAAAGACAGGGATCCTACGAGCAGTACTTC.

The chain has TRBV11-2 and TRBJ2-7, with 14 nucleotides matching TRBD2. Germline trimming cut 5 bases from V and 3 bases from J; bases unmatched to any gene: 9. The germline V gene encodes CDR1 SGHAT and CDR2 FQNNGV. This CDR3 comprises 17 residues. CDR3 region: CASSPGLAGGFGYEQYF. The CDR3 bases are TGTGCCAGCAGCCCCGGACTAGCGGGAGGTTTTGGCTACGAGCAGTACTTC.

The gene calls are TRBV11-2 and TRBJ2-7; the D gene is possibly TRBD1 (6 bases). The germline V gene encodes CDR1 SGHAT and CDR2 FQNNGV. Trimming stripped 2 bases from V and 0 bases from J, with 8 bases between. The CDR3 length is 14 residues. DNA of the CDR3: TGTGCCAGCAGCTTAACGGACAGCTCCTACGAGCAGTACTTC. Translated: CASSLTDSSYEQYF.

V gene TRBV6-5 combines with J gene TRBJ2-2, with a possible D match to TRBD2 (5 bases). Trimming cost V 4 bases and J 8 bases, with 8 bases left between them. The CDR3 spans 12 residues. Per the germline V gene, CDR1 is MNHEY and CDR2 is SVGAGI. The CDR3 DNA reads TGTGCCAGCAGTTGGGAGAGGGGGGAGCTGTTTTTT. This gives the protein CASSWERGELFF.

This sequence joins TRBV7-9 and TRBJ1-2; D is ambiguous. Looked up from germline, CDR1 is SEHNR and CDR2 is FQNEAQ (reference sequence). CDR3 length equals 14 residues. V was trimmed by 5 bases and J by 3 bases, leaving 13 bases between them. DNA for the CDR3: TGTGCCAGCAGCCCTGGCGGGGTAGACTATGGCTACACCTTC. This translates into CASSPGGVDYGYTF.

This chain connects TRBV6-4 to TRBJ2-5; TRBD2 is a possible D gene (6 bases). V shed 4 bases and J shed 5 bases, with 17 bases lying between them. Looked up from germline, CDR1 is MRHNA and CDR2 is SNTAGT. This CDR3 is 15 amino acids long. As DNA, the CDR3 is TGTGCCAGCAGTGCCTACGGGACTCCGGGGGAGACCCAGTACTTC. Translated: CASSAYGTPGETQYF.

The V gene is TRBV7-9, the J gene TRBJ1-5; 9 nucleotides agree with TRBD1. Unmatched junction bases numbered 2, after V lost 1 base and J lost 4 bases. This CDR3 is 15 amino acids long. CDR1 and CDR2 from the germline V gene are SEHNR and FQNEAQ (reference sequence). CDR3 bases: TGTGCCAGCAGCTTAGTGGGACAGGGAAATCAGCCCCAGCATTTT. This sequence encodes CASSLVGQGNQPQHF.

This sequence joins TRBV28 and TRBJ2-7, with 8 positions matching TRBD2. Germline V gene sequence: CDR1 MDHEN, CDR2 SYDVKM. Trimming cost V 6 bases and J 1 base; bases outside gene matches: 2. The CDR3 loop spans 13 amino acids. The CDR3 sequence is CASSRGGSYEQYF. CDR3 bases: TGTGCCAGCAGCCGGGGGGGATCCTACGAGCAGTACTTC.

This clone came up once. The chain employs TRBV5-1 and TRBJ1-3; no reliable D call. The germline CDR1 and CDR2 sequences are SGHRS and YFSETQ. V was trimmed by 6 bases and J by 0 bases, leaving 16 bases between them. The CDR3 has 16 residues. CDR3 loop: CASTPGGLTSGNTIYF. CDR3 sequence (DNA): TGCGCCAGCACCCCCGGAGGGCTAACCTCTGGAAACACCATATATTTT.

The chain is built from TRBV11-3 and TRBJ2-7; TRBD2 is a possible D gene (6 bases). With 1 base removed from V and 3 bases from J, the gap between germline ends came to 13 bases. Germline values: CDR1 SGHNT, CDR2 YENEEA. There are 15 residues in the CDR3. CDR3 residues: CASSLVRAGYYEQYF. CDR3 sequence (DNA): TGTGCCAGCAGCTTAGTCCGGGCGGGGTACTACGAGCAGTACTTC.

The rearrangement links TRBV9 to TRBJ2-1; D not certain. Germline CDR1 and CDR2: SGDLS and YYNGEE. V was pared by 0 bases and J by 2 bases, with 9 bases between. The CDR3 is made up of 15 amino acids. CDR3 in DNA: TGTGCCAGCAGCGTAGGCCTAGGCACCTACAATGAGCAGTTCTTC. This codes for CASSVGLGTYNEQFF.

The rearrangement links TRBV11-2 to TRBJ1-5, with TRBD1 identical over 10 bases. The J segment lost 9 bases and the V segment lost 3 bases, leaving 5 bases of the junction unmatched. CDR3 length: 14 residues. Germline V gives CDR1 SGHAT, CDR2 FQNNGV. This chain's CDR3 is CASSLDRGVPPQHF. The CDR3 DNA reads as TGTGCCAGCAGCTTGGACAGGGGGGTTCCGCCCCAGCATTTT.

The chain couples TRBV15 to TRBJ2-1, with 8 positions matching TRBD2. Germline V lookup: CDR1 LNHNV, CDR2 YYDKDF (reference sequence). This CDR3 is 16 amino acids long. The ends lost 2 bases at V and 7 bases at J; junction bases unmatched: 10. CDR3 amino acids: CATSRRTGGYLNEQFF. CDR3 bases: TGTGCCACCAGCAGAAGGACGGGAGGGTATTTGAATGAGCAGTTCTTC.

This clone is a singleton in its sample. This sequence joins TRBV7-2 and TRBJ1-1, with a weak D call TRBD1 (5 bases). The V and J ends lost 7 bases and 0 bases respectively, with 12 bases between them. CDR1 and CDR2 from the germline V gene are SGHTA and FQGNSA. CDR3 length equals 14 residues. The DNA for the CDR3 is TGTGCCAGCACCGTGGGGGGGATGAACACTGAAGCTTTCTTT. Translation: CASTVGGMNTEAFF.

Only a few counts were recorded for this clone. This sequence joins TRBV14 and TRBJ1-2; D gene ambiguous. This CDR3 has 12 residues. V lost 2 bases to trimming and J lost 6 bases, with 7 bases between them. Per germline, CDR1 SGHDN and CDR2 FVKESK. CDR3 sequence: CASSQLTDGYTF. DNA for the CDR3: TGTGCCAGCAGCCAACTCACGGATGGCTACACCTTC.

V and J are TRBV7-2 and TRBJ2-1; 7 positions agree with TRBD1. J gave up 4 bases and V 5 bases, and 11 bases lay outside the gene matches. CDR3 length: 16 amino acids. CDR1 SGHTA and CDR2 FQGNSA come from the germline V gene. The CDR3 reads CASSLGTVGGYNEQFF. CDR3 coding DNA: TGTGCCAGCAGCCTAGGGACAGTAGGAGGATACAATGAGCAGTTCTTC.

The rearrangement uses TRBV5-1 and TRBJ1-6, with 9 bases aligning to TRBD1. V shed 4 bases, J shed 10 bases, and the junction held 9 bases outside the gene matches. The CDR3 totals 15 residues. Looked up from germline, CDR1 is SGHRS and CDR2 is YFSETQ. The CDR3 region is CASSLTGQGRSPLHF. CDR3 bases: TGCGCCAGCAGCCTCACCGGACAGGGGAGATCACCCCTCCACTTT. Full variable domain (rest looked up from reference TRBV5-1 and TRBJ1-6): KAGVTQTPRYLIKTRGQQVTLSCSPISGHRSVSWYQQTPGQGLQFLFEYFSETQRNKGNFPGRFSGRQFSNSRSEMNVSTLELGDSALYLCASSLTGQGRSPLHFGNGTRLTVT.

The genes are TRBV4-1 and TRBJ2-7; a weak D match, TRBD2 (5 bases). The CDR3 extends over 15 amino acids. Trimming shortened V by 4 bases and J by 1 base, and 14 bases separated the two germline ends. From germline, CDR1 is MGHRA and CDR2 YSYEKL. CDR3 bases: TGCGCCAGCAGCCCCTTTTCTGAGGGTTCCTACGAGCAGTACTTC. Its protein is CASSPFSEGSYEQYF.

CDR3: CASSWSSGANVLTF. DNA for the CDR3: TGTGCCAGCAGCTGGAGCTCTGGGGCCAACGTCCTGACTTTC. This sequence joins TRBV5-6 and TRBJ2-6, with D hard to call. Germline-derived CDR1 and CDR2 are SGHDT and YYEEEE. V was shortened by 3 bases and J by 0 bases, with 4 bases between the two germline ends. CDR3 length: 14 residues.

About this clone itself: One junction end does not reproduce the germline sequence, and a read error may be involved. Other DNA sequences of this sample code for an identical CDR3. The rearrangement joins TRBV7-9 to TRBJ1-1; 7 bases map to TRBD1. The CDR3 is 12 residues long. CDR1 is SEHNR and CDR2 is FQNEAQ in the germline V gene (reference sequence). The CDR3 bases are TGTTCCAGCAGCCTCACAGGGGCTGAAGCTTTCTTT. The encoded protein is CSSSLTGAEAFF. The entire variable domain, with the rest obtained from reference TRBV7-9 and TRBJ1-1, is as follows: DTGVSQNPRHKITKRGQNVTFRCDPISEHNRLYWYRQTLGQGPEFLTYFQNEAQLEKSRLLSDRFSAERPKGSFSTLEIQRTEQGDSAMYLCSSSLTGAEAFFGQGTRLTVV.

This sequence joins TRBV7-9 and TRBJ1-5; D might be TRBD1 (6 bases). Looked up from germline, CDR1 is SEHNR and CDR2 is FQNEAQ (reference sequence). Deletions cut 3 bases from V and 9 bases from J, with 15 bases between. CDR3 size: 14 residues. CDR3 amino acids: CASSLGGRGVPQHF. As DNA, the CDR3 is TGTGCCAGCAGCTTGGGGGGCCGGGGGGTGCCCCAGCATTTT.

This chain joins TRBV2 and TRBJ1-5; 7 bases map to TRBD1. Germline CDR1 and CDR2: SNHLY and FYNNEI. The V gene end was trimmed by 6 bases and the J gene end by 2 bases; junction bases not matched to a gene: 4. The CDR3 is made up of 14 amino acids. DNA for the CDR3: TGTGCCAGCAGAGAAACAGGGGGCAATCAGCCCCAGCATTTT. Residues: CASRETGGNQPQHF.

In nucleotides, the CDR3 is TGTGCCAGTAGGGAGAGGACCCGCGCTGAAGCTTTCTTT. It specifies CASRERTRAEAFF. The chain links TRBV6-5 to TRBJ1-1, with no clear D. Germline V gene data show CDR1 as MNHEY and CDR2 as SVGAGI. The CDR3 extends over 13 amino acids. V lost 9 bases, J lost 6 bases, and 17 bases lay in between.

The chain uses TRBV7-2 and TRBJ2-3; a weak D match, TRBD1 (5 bases). Germline CDR1 is SGHTA and CDR2 is FQGNSA. The ends were cut back, 2 bases at V and 1 base at J, with 13 bases in the middle. The CDR3 runs to 16 residues. The DNA for the CDR3 is TGTGCCAGCAGCTTATCTCCGACCAGGGGCACAGATACGCAGTATTTT. This sequence encodes CASSLSPTRGTDTQYF.

The chain carries TRBV4-2 and TRBJ2-3; weak D call: TRBD2 (6 bases). Germline CDR1 LGHNA, CDR2 YNFKEQ. This CDR3 region has 18 residues. V shed 1 base and J shed 2 bases, with 19 bases lying between them. For the CDR3, the DNA is TGTGCCAGCAGCCAAGTGCGGGACCGACAAGATTACACAGATACGCAGTATTTT. This sequence encodes CASSQVRDRQDYTDTQYF.

This sequence joins TRBV18 and TRBJ1-3; D is perhaps TRBD1 (5 bases). Trimming took 2 bases from V and 0 from J, leaving 14 bases between them. This CDR3 region has 17 residues. Germline V gives CDR1 KGHSH, CDR2 LQKENI. The CDR3 is CASSPVAGTNSGNTIYF. The CDR3 DNA sequence: TGTGCCAGCTCACCAGTTGCAGGGACTAACTCTGGAAACACCATATATTTT.

The gene calls are TRBV6-5 and TRBJ2-1, with 8 nucleotides matching TRBD2. This CDR3 region has 14 residues. CDR1 and CDR2 from the germline V gene are MNHEY and SVGAGI. The V and J ends lost 6 bases and 6 bases, in that order; junction bases with no gene match: 7. CDR3 region: CASRGTRMGNEQFF. CDR3 in DNA: TGTGCCAGCAGGGGGACTAGGATGGGCAATGAGCAGTTCTTC.